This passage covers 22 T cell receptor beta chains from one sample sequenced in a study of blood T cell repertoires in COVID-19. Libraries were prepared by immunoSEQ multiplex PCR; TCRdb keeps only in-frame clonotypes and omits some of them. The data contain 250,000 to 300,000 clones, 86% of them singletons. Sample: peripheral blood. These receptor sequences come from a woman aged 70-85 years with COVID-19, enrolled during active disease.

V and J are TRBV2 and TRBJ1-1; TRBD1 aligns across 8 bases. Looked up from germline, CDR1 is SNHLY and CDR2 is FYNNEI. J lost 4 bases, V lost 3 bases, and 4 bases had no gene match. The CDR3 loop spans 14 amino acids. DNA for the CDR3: TGTGCCAGCAGTGATAACAGGGGGATCACTGAAGCTTTCTTT. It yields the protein CASSDNRGITEAFF.

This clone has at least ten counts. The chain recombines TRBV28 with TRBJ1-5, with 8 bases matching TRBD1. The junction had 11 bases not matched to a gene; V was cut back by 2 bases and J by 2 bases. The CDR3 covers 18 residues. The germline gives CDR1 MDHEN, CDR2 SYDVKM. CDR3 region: CASSLGTGGASRNQPQHF. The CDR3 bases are TGTGCCAGCAGTTTAGGAACAGGGGGTGCGAGTCGCAATCAGCCCCAGCATTTT.

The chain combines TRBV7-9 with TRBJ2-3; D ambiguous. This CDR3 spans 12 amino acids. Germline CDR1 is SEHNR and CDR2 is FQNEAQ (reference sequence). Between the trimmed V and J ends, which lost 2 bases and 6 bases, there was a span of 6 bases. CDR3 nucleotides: TGTGCCAGCAGCTTACCGAGGGATACGCAGTATTTT. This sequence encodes CASSLPRDTQYF.

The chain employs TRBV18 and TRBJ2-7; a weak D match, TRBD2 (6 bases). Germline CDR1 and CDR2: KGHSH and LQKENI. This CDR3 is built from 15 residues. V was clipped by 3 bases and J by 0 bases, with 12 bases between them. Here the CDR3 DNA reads TGTGCCAGCTCACCTCACCCGGGGGACTCCTACGAGCAGTACTTC. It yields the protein CASSPHPGDSYEQYF.

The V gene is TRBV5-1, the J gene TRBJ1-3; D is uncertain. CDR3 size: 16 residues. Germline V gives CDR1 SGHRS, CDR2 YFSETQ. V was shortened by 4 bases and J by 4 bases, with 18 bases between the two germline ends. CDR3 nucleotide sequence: TGCGCCAGCAGCCCCTCGCACCCGCGGGGAGGAAACACCATATATTTT. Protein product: CASSPSHPRGGNTIYF.

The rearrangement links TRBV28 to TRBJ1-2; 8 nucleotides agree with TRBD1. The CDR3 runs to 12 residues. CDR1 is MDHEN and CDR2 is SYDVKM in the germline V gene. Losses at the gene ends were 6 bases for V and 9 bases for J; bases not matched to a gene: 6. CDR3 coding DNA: TGTGCCAGCAGCTCAGGACAGGGAAGCTACACCTTC. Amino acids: CASSSGQGSYTF.

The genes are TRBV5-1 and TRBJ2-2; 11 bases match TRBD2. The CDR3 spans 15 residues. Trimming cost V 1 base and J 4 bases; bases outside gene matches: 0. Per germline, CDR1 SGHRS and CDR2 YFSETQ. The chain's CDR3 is CASSLLAGGTGELFF. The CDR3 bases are TGCGCCAGCAGCTTGCTAGCGGGGGGCACCGGGGAGCTGTTTTTT.

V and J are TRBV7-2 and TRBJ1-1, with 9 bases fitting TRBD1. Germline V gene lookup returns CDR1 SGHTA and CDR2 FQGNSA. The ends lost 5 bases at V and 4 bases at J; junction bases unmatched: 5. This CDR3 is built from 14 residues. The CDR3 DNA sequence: TGTGCCAGCAGCCGCGACAGGGGGGTCACTGAAGCTTTCTTT. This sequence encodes CASSRDRGVTEAFF.

CDR3 in amino acids: CASSRQGWGYGYTF. CDR3 in DNA: TGTGCCAGCAGCCGACAGGGTTGGGGGTATGGCTACACCTTC. The chain carries TRBV14 and TRBJ1-2, with 7 bases identical to TRBD1. Germline loops: CDR1 SGHDN, CDR2 FVKESK. With V trimmed by 4 bases and J by 5 bases, 7 bases remained unmatched. CDR3 length: 14 amino acids.

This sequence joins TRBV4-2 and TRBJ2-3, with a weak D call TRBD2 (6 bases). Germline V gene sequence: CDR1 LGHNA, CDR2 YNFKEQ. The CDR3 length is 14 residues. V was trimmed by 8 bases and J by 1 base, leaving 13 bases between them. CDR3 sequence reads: CASASGLRTDTQYF. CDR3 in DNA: TGTGCCAGCGCCTCGGGACTGCGCACAGATACGCAGTATTTT.

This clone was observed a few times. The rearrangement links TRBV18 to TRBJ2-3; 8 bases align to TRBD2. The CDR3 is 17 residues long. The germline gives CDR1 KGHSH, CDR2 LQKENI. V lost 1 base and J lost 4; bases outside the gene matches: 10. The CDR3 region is CASSPRGPGGASDTQYF. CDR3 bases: TGTGCCAGCTCACCACGTGGTCCGGGGGGGGCCTCAGATACGCAGTATTTT.

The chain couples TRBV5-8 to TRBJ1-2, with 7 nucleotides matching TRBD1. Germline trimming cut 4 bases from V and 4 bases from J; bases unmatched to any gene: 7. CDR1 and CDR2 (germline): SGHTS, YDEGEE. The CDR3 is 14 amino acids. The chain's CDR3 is CASSLRGTVYGYTF. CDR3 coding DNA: TGTGCCAGCAGCCTCCGCGGGACAGTCTATGGCTACACCTTC.

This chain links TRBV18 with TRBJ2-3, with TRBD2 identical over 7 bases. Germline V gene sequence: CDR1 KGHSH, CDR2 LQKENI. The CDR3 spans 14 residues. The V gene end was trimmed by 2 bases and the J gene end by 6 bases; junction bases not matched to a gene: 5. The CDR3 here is CASSPGLAVDTQYF. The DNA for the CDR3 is TGTGCCAGCTCACCAGGGCTAGCGGTGGATACGCAGTATTTT.

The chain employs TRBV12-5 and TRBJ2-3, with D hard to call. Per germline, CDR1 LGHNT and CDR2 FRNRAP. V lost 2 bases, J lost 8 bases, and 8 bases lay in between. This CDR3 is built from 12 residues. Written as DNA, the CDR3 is TGTGCTAGTGGTTTGACTCACCTTACGCAGTATTTT. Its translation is CASGLTHLTQYF.

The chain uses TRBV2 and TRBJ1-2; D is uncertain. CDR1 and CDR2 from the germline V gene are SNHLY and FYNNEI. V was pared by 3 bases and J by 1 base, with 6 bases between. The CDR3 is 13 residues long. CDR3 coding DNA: TGTGCCAGCAGTGACACAAATAACTATGGCTACACCTTC. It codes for CASSDTNNYGYTF.

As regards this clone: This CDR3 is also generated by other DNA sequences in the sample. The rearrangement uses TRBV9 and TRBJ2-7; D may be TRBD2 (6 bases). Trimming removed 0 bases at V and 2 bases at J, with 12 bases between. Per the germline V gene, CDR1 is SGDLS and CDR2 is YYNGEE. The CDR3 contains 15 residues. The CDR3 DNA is TGTGCCAGCAGCGTAGGGGGGACGGGGGCCTACGAGCAGTACTTC. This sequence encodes CASSVGGTGAYEQYF.

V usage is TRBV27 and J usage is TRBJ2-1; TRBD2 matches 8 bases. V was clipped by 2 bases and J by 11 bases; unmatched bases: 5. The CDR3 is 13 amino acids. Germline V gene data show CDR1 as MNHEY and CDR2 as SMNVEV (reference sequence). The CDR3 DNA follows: TGTGCCAGCAGTTTAGCGGGGGGCCCCCAGCAGTTCTTC. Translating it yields CASSLAGGPQQFF.

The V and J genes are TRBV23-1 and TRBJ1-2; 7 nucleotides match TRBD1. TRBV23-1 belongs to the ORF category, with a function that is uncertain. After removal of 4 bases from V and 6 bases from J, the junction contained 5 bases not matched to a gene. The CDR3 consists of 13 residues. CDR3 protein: CASSRKTGDGYTF. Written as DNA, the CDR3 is TGCGCCAGCAGTCGAAAAACAGGGGATGGCTACACCTTC.

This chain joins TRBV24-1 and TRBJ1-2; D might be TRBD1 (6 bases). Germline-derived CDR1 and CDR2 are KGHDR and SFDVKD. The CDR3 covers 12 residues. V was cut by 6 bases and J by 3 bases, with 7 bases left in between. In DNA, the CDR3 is TGTGCCACCAGTAACAGGGACTATGGCTACACCTTC. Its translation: CATSNRDYGYTF.

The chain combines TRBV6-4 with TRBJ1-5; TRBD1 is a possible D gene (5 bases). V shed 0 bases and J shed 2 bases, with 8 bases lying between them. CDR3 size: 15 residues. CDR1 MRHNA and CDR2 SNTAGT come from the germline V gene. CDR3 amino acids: CASSDSLGGNQPQHF. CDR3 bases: TGTGCCAGCAGTGACTCGTTAGGGGGCAATCAGCCCCAGCATTTT.

The CDR3 coding sequence is TGTGCCACCAGTGATCCCGGGACAGGAAAGGACGGGGAGCTGTTTTTT. Translated: CATSDPGTGKDGELFF. This chain uses TRBV24-1 with TRBJ2-2; TRBD1 matches at 8 bases. Germline V gives CDR1 KGHDR, CDR2 SFDVKD. The CDR3 consists of 16 residues. The V gene end was trimmed by 3 bases and the J gene end by 7 bases; junction bases not matched to a gene: 9.

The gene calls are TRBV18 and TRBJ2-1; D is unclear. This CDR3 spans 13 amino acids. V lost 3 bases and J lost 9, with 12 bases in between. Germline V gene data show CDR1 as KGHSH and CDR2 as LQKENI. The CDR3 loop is CASSPASLSEQFF. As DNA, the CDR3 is TGTGCCAGCTCACCCGCTTCTCTCAGTGAGCAGTTCTTC.